The clone carrying this TCR beta chain has only a few counts. The antigen is undetermined. The data were taken from a study of CD8 T cells in ankylosing spondylitis. From the 5' RACE reads, TCRdb called clonotypes with MiXCR, one entry per CDR3 protein. The table shows 150,000 or so distinct CDR3 sequences, with around a third occurring only once. Whole-study findings and limits: Ankylosing spondylitis blood seemed to carry a telltale TCR beta motif made of eight highly homologous variants. Some motif variants were previously reported in reactive arthritis synovial fluid and blood. Reportedly, disease-linked clones are significantly enriched in ankylosing spondylitis patients' matched synovial fluid.

V was pared by 0 bases and J by 3 bases, with 18 bases between. Germline CDR1 reads MRHNA; CDR2 reads SNTAGT. The CDR3 is made up of 17 amino acids. Sequenced input: synovial fluid, either unsorted or a sorted T cell fraction (not recorded which). The receptor was derived from a male donor with ankylosing spondylitis. The genes are TRBV6-4 and TRBJ2-7; the D call may be TRBD1 or TRBD2 (5 bases each). The CDR3 reads CASSDSNSRGRNYEQYF. CDR3 nucleotide sequence: TGTGCCAGCAGTGACTCTAATTCGAGGGGACGAAACTACGAGCAGTACTTC.